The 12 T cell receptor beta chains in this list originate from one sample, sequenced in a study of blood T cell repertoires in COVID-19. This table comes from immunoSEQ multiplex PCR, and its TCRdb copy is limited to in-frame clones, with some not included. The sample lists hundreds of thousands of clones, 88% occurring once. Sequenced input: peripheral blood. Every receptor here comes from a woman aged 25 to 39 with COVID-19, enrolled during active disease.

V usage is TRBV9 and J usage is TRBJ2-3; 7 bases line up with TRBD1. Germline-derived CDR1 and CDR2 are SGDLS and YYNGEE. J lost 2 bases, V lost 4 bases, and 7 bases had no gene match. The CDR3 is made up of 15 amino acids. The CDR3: CASSPIGTDTDTQYF. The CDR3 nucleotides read TGTGCCAGCAGCCCAATCGGGACAGACACAGATACGCAGTATTTT.

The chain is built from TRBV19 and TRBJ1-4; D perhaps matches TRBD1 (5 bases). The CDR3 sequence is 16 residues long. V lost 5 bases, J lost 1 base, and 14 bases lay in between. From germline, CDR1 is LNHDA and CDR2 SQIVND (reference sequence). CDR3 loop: CASSPGAELTNEKLFF. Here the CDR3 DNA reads TGTGCCAGTAGTCCTGGGGCTGAGTTAACTAATGAAAAACTGTTTTTT.

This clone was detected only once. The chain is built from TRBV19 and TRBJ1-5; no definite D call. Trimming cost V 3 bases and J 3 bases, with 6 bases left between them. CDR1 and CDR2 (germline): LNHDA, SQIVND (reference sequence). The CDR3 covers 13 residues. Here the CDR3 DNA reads TGTGCCAGTAGTATGGTACACAATCAGCCCCAGCATTTT. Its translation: CASSMVHNQPQHF.

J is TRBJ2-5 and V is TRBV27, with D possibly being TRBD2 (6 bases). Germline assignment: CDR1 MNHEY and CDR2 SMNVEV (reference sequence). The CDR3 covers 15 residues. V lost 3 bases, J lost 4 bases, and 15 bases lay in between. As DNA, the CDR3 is TGTGCCAGCAGTTTGGGAGCGGAGGGCCGAGAGACCCAGTACTTC. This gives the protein CASSLGAEGRETQYF.

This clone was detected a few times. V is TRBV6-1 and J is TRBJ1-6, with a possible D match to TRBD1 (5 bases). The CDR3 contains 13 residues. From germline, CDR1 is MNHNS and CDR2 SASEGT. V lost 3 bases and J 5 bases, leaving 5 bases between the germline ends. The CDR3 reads CASSDRDNSPLHF. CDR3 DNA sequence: TGTGCCAGCAGTGACAGGGATAATTCACCCCTCCACTTT.

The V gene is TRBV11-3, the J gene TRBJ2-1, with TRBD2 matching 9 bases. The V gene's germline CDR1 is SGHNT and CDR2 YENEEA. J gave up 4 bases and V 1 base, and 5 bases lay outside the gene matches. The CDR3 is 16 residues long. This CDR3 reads CASSLGAGGTYNEQFF. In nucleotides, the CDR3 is TGTGCCAGCAGCTTAGGGGCGGGAGGGACATACAATGAGCAGTTCTTC.

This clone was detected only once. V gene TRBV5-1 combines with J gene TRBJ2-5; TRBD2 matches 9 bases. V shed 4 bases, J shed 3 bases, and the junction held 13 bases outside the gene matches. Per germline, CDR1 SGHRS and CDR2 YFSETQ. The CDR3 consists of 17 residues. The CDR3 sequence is CASSPLPTSGAKETQYF. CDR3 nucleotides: TGCGCCAGCAGCCCCCTCCCGACTAGCGGAGCAAAAGAGACCCAGTACTTC.

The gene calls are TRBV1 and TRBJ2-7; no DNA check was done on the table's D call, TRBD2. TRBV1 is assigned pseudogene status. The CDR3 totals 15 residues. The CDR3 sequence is CTSSQGGRAPYEQYF. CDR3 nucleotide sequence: TGCACCAGCAGCCAAGGCGGGAGGGCACCCTACGAGCAGTACTTC.

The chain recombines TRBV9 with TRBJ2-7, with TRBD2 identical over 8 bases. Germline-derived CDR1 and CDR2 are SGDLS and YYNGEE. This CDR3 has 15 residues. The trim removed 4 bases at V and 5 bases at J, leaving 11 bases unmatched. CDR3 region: CASSPGVGSGDEQYF. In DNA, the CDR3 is TGTGCCAGCAGCCCGGGGGTTGGTAGCGGGGACGAGCAGTACTTC.

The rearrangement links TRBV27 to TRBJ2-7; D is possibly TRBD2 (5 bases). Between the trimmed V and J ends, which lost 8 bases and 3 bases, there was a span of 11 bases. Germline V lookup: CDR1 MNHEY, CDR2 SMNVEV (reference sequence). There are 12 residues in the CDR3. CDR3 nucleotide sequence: TGTGCCAGCGGTCAAGGGAGCTACGAGCAGTACTTC. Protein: CASGQGSYEQYF.

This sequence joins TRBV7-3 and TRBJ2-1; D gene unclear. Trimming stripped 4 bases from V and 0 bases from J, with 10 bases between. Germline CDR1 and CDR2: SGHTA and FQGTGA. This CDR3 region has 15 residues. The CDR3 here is CASSSAPSSYNEQFF. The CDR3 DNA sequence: TGTGCCAGCAGCTCCGCCCCGAGCTCCTACAATGAGCAGTTCTTC. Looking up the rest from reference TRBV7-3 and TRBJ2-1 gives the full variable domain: GAGVSQTPSNKVTEKGKYVELRCDPISGHTALYWYRQSLGQGPEFLIYFQGTGAADDSGLPNDRFFAVRPEGSVSTLKIQRTERGDSAVYLCASSSAPSSYNEQFFGPGTRLTVL.

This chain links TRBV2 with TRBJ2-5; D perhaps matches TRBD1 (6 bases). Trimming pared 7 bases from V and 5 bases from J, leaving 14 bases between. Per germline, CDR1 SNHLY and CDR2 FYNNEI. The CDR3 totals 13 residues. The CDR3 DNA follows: TGTGCCAGCACATCCACAGGGTCCGAGACCCAGTACTTC. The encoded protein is CASTSTGSETQYF.